A selection of T cell receptor beta chains follows, all from one sample in a study of T cells after yellow fever vaccination. Each CDR3 protein gets one entry after TCRdb re-called the 5' RACE reads with MiXCR. The table has 550,000 to 750,000 distinct CDR3 sequences, about 14% seen once. The starting material was PBMCs, obtained on the day of the yellow fever booster vaccination. The receptors originated from a man aged 30 to 45 who received the YFV17D yellow fever vaccine. The conserved cysteine and the conserved F or W are not part of the CDR3 here. A D gene is named only where the DNA matches it firmly.

J	D	V	length	CDR3
TRBJ2-7	.	TRBV5-1	13	ASSFAGSYEGKQY
TRBJ2-3	.	TRBV20-1	11	SASTPSTDTQY
TRBJ2-5	.	TRBV18	11	ASSPRGMETQY
TRBJ2-2	.	TRBV10-3	14	AISESEALNTGELF
TRBJ2-7	.	TRBV7-2	11	ASSGGRAYEQY
TRBJ2-1	TRBD2	TRBV6-2/TRBV6-3	18	ASSRRDGRTSGRSVNEQF
TRBJ2-3	.	TRBV30	15	AWGLWMAGTRGDTQY
TRBJ2-3	TRBD1	TRBV7-9	13	ASSHRDSHPDTQY
TRBJ2-1	TRBD2	TRBV12-3/TRBV12-4	13	ASRFTSGRTNEQF
TRBJ2-1	.	TRBV4-3	11	ASSQTGWDEQF
TRBJ2-4	.	TRBV7-2	14	ASSLDPGVAKNIQY
TRBJ2-1	.	TRBV7-8	15	ASSLAKRTVRSNEQF
TRBJ1-5	.	TRBV12-3/TRBV12-4	14	ASSPLRDPRNQPQH
TRBJ2-7	.	TRBV27	13	ASRSVVTGSYEQY
TRBJ2-4	TRBD1	TRBV20-1	13	SAILPGQGKNIQY
TRBJ2-5	.	TRBV29-1	13	SVEEEHPGSLTQY
TRBJ2-1	.	TRBV20-1	12	SAQEGTSSNEQF
TRBJ1-5	TRBD1	TRBV18	13	ASSPGTGATQPQH
TRBJ2-3	TRBD2	TRBV7-6	15	ASSLDLGRAGTDTQY
TRBJ1-1	TRBD1	TRBV29-1	10	SVGQGNTEAF
TRBJ1-5	.	TRBV6-2/TRBV6-3	12	ASSTGGGERPQH
TRBJ2-5	TRBD2	TRBV12-3/TRBV12-4	11	ASRSSGPGTQY
TRBJ2-3	.	TRBV20-1	13	SASSVNSSTDTQY
TRBJ2-1	.	TRBV20-1	13	SAPRSGLTYNEQF
TRBJ2-3	TRBD1	TRBV7-9	9	ASSLGDSLY
TRBJ2-1	TRBD2	TRBV7-9	13	ASSFLAGALNEQF
TRBJ2-5	.	TRBV24-1	13	ATSDSGTIQETQY
TRBJ2-4	.	TRBV14	16	ASSQDRGPGATKNIQY
TRBJ1-2	.	TRBV7-2	14	ASSYEASGRHYGYT
TRBJ2-1	.	TRBV18	12	ASSPYKLGNEQF
TRBJ2-3	TRBD2	TRBV7-2	14	ASSSRLAGGVDTQY
TRBJ2-5	.	TRBV18	13	ASSPPRESQETQY
TRBJ2-3	TRBD2	TRBV5-1	14	ASSEIAGDSTDTQY
TRBJ2-3	.	TRBV7-9	8	ASSLGPQY
TRBJ2-1	.	TRBV12-3/TRBV12-4	9	ASSLLWEQF
TRBJ2-4	TRBD2	TRBV4-3	18	ASSHQSGLAGREAKNIQY
TRBJ2-1	TRBD2	TRBV5-1	14	ASSLPGTSGINEQF
TRBJ2-2	.	TRBV6-2/TRBV6-3	12	ASSYQEGSGELF
TRBJ2-7	.	TRBV12-3/TRBV12-4	11	ASSSPPPYEQY
TRBJ2-3	.	TRBV7-3	10	ASSLNSGAQY
TRBJ2-7	TRBD2	TRBV20-1	14	SASDRALAGVDEQY
TRBJ1-5	.	TRBV20-1	12	SGGQAAGNQPQH
TRBJ2-2	TRBD2	TRBV9	16	ASSVSTSGRGQTGELF
TRBJ2-3	.	TRBV19	14	ASSSHKAESTDTQY
TRBJ2-3	.	TRBV6-1	11	ASRPGGTDTQY
TRBJ2-7	.	TRBV6-2/TRBV6-3	11	ASSWGLPGEQY
TRBJ2-2	.	TRBV3-1	11	ASSVRRIGELF
TRBJ2-5	.	TRBV30	12	AWSPLRRQETQY
TRBJ1-3	TRBD1	TRBV27	13	ASSIVPGQGNTIY
TRBJ2-3	.	TRBV14	14	ASSQRGGFGTDTQY